The following is a TCR beta chain sequence with its context. Its antigen is unidentified. The sample originates from a study of chemoradiotherapy in HPV16-positive cancers. Study-wide context: Candidate HPV-specific T-cell clones and common TCR motifs came from functional assays in two HPV16-positive patients. Whole-study results and caveats: Only two HPV16-positive patients supplied the functional HPV-specificity definition. In HPV16-positive patients, HPV-responsive T-cell expansion tracked better recurrence-free survival. Non-HPV-specific T cells did not expand in tumors during treatment, whereas candidate HPV-specific clones and E7-related motifs did.

Germline loops: CDR1 GTSNPN, CDR2 SVGIG (reference sequence). This CDR3 region has 12 residues. V was shortened by 1 base and J by 4 bases, with 7 bases between the two germline ends. Data came from immunoSEQ multiplex PCR; TCRdb stores just in-frame clones and leaves some out. The data show fewer than 6,000 clones, approximately 80% seen once. Specimen: tumor tissue, collected from a patient who underwent chemoradiotherapy. The chain carries TRBV30 and TRBJ2-5; D gene uncertain. This receptor was taken from a human donor with HPV-associated anogenital cancer. The CDR3 bases are TGTGCCTGGAGTGCCCGCGGAGAGACCCAGTACTTC. Translating it yields CAWSARGETQYF.